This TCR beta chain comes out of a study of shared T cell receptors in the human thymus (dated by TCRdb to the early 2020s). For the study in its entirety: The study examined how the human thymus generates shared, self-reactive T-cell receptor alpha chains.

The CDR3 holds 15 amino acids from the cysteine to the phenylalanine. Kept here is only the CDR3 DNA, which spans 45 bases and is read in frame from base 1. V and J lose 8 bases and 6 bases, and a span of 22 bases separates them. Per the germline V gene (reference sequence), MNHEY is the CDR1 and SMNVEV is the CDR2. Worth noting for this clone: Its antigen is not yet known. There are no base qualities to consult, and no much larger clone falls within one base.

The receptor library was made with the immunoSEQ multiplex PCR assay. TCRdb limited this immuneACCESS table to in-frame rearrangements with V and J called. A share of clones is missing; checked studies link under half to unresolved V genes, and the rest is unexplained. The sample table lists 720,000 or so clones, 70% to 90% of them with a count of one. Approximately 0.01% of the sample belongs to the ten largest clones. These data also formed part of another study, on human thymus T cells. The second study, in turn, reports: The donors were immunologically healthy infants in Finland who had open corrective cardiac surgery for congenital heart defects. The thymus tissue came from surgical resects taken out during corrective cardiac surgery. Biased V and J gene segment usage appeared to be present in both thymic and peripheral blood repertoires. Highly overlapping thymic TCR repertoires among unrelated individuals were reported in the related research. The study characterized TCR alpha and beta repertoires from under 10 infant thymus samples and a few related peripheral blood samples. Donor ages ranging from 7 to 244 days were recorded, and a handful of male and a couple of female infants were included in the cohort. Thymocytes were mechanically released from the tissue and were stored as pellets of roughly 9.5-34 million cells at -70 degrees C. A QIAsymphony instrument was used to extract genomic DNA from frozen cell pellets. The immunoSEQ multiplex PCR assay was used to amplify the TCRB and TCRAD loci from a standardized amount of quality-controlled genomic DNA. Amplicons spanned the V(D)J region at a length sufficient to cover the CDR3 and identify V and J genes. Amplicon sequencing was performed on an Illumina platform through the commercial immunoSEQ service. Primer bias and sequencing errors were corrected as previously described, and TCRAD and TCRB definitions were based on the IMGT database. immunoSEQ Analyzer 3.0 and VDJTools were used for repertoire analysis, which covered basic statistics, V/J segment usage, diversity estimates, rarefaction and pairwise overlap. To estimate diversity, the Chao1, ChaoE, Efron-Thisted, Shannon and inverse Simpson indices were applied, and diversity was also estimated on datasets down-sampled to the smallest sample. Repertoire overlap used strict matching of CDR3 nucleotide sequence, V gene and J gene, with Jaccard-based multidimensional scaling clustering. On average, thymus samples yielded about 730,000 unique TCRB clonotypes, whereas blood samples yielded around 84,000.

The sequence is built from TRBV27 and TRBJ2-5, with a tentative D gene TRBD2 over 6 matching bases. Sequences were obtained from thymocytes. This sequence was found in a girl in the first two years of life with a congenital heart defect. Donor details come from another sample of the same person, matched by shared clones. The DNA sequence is TGTGCCAGCGCCGCGATCCGGGACTCTCAAAAGACCCAGTACTTC. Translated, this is CASAAIRDSQKTQYF.